Below, 29 T cell receptor beta chains from the same sample are listed, as sequenced in a study of blood T cells in healthy people across ages. The authors ran a second PCR of about 6 to 12 cycles using a sample-barcoded 5' primer and a J-beta primer mix. MiXCR, run by TCRdb on the 5' RACE reads, gives a single entry per CDR3 protein. Here the sample spans some 760,000 distinct CDR3 sequences, roughly 25% being singletons. These sequences were also reported in another study, on T cells of mothers and their children.

Sequenced material: blood. The receptor source for this set is a boy younger than 18 in good health.

The V call is TRBV28, the J call TRBJ2-1; D call uncertain. CDR1 MDHEN and CDR2 SYDVKM come from the germline V gene. The CDR3 loop spans 12 amino acids. V lost 10 bases to trimming and J lost 5 bases, with 12 bases between them. The CDR3 protein is CAINPDNNEQFF. The CDR3 DNA sequence: TGTGCCATCAACCCTGATAACAATGAGCAGTTCTTC. The full variable domain, with the rest looked up from reference TRBV28 and TRBJ2-1, is DVKVTQSSRYLVKRTGEKVFLECVQDMDHENMFWYRQDPGLGLRLIYFSYDVKMKEKGDIPEGYSVSREKKERFSLILESASTNQTSMYLCAINPDNNEQFFGPGTRLTVL.

In its sample, this clonotype was seen a few times. The chain combines TRBV10-3 with TRBJ1-2; D may be TRBD1 (5 bases). This CDR3 has 14 amino acids. Trimming shortened V by 4 bases and J by 4 bases, and 13 bases separated the two germline ends. The germline gives CDR1 ENHRY, CDR2 SYGVKD. This chain's CDR3 is CAISAPGNSYGYTF. For the CDR3, the DNA is TGTGCCATCAGTGCGCCAGGGAATAGCTATGGCTACACCTTC.

The chain has TRBV9 and TRBJ2-4, with TRBD1 identical over 9 bases. The germline gives CDR1 SGDLS, CDR2 YYNGEE. This CDR3 has 17 residues. Trimming cost V 4 bases and J 0 bases; bases outside gene matches: 8. CDR3 DNA: TGTGCCAGCAGCAGAGGGGGACAGGGACTAGCCAAAAACATTCAGTACTTC. This gives the protein CASSRGGQGLAKNIQYF.

This chain joins TRBV30 and TRBJ1-1; a possible D gene is TRBD1 (6 bases). Germline lookup yields CDR1 GTSNPN and CDR2 SVGIG (reference sequence). The length of the CDR3 is 15 residues. V lost 1 base, J lost 0 bases, and 12 bases lay in between. In nucleotides, the CDR3 is TGTGCCTGGAGTGGCGGGGGCACAATGAACACTGAAGCTTTCTTT. This codes for CAWSGGGTMNTEAFF.

This clonotype was recorded a few times. At one end, the junction sequence differs from germline, possibly due to a read error. The V and J genes are TRBV29-1 and TRBJ1-1; perhaps TRBD1 as D (5 bases). The CDR3 covers 13 residues. The germline CDR1 and CDR2 sequences are SQVTM and ANQGSEA. For the CDR3, the DNA is TGCAGCGTTGTCTGGCAGGGCAACACTGAAGCCTTCTTT. Residues: CSVVWQGNTEAFF.

V usage is TRBV4-3 and J usage is TRBJ1-2; 10 nucleotides agree with TRBD1. Germline V gene sequence: CDR1 LGHNA, CDR2 YSLEER. CDR3 length: 17 residues. After removal of 4 bases from V and 2 bases from J, the junction contained 10 bases not matched to a gene. The CDR3 region is CASSRTLGTGANYGYTF. CDR3 DNA sequence: TGCGCCAGCAGCCGGACCCTAGGGACAGGGGCGAACTATGGCTACACCTTC.

The V gene is TRBV29-1, the J gene TRBJ2-5; D not resolved. The last part of the DNA fits TRBJ2-1 better; the J call may be wrong. Per the germline V gene, CDR1 is SQVTM and CDR2 is ANQGSEA. This CDR3 is 14 amino acids long. The CDR3, as DNA: TGCAGCGGCAACTCTGGATATAACGGCAATGAGCAGTTCTTC. Translated, it gives CSGNSGYNGNEQFF.

The chain employs TRBV7-2 and TRBJ2-3, with TRBD1 matching over 7 bases. The CDR3 runs 13 residues. V dropped 7 bases and J dropped 8; count of bases not matched to a gene: 9. Germline V lookup: CDR1 SGHTA, CDR2 FQGNSA. The CDR3 bases are TGTGCCAGCACCCAACAGACAGGGTTTACGCAGTATTTT. It encodes CASTQQTGFTQYF.

The chain is built from TRBV7-8 and TRBJ1-2; tentative D call: TRBD1 (5 bases). There are 16 residues in the CDR3. The V end was cut by 1 base, the J end by 2 bases, with 14 bases between. Germline CDR1 is SGHVS and CDR2 is FQNEAQ. The CDR3 coding sequence is TGTGCCAGCAGCTTAGATCCGGACATACGGAACTATGGCTACACCTTC. This encodes CASSLDPDIRNYGYTF.

The rearrangement joins TRBV4-3 to TRBJ1-3; tentative D call: TRBD1 (6 bases). CDR3 length: 14 residues. Trimming pared 4 bases from V and 3 bases from J, leaving 10 bases between. Germline values: CDR1 LGHNA, CDR2 YSLEER. The CDR3 protein is CASSPTGLGNTIYF. The CDR3 DNA reads as TGCGCCAGCAGCCCAACAGGGCTTGGAAACACCATATATTTT.

There are a few counts of this clonotype. The chain combines TRBV5-1 with TRBJ2-5, with 7 bases matching TRBD1. CDR3 length: 16 residues. The germline V gene encodes CDR1 SGHRS and CDR2 YFSETQ. V lost 0 bases to trimming and J lost 4 bases; unmatched junction nucleotides: 9. The DNA for the CDR3 is TGCGCCAGCAGCTTGGCCCAGGGGGTAATTGGAGAGACCCAGTACTTC. Its protein is CASSLAQGVIGETQYF.

This clonotype has more than one count but fewer than ten. The gene calls are TRBV7-9 and TRBJ2-5; 8 bases map to TRBD1. The CDR3 has 12 residues. From germline, CDR1 is SEHNR and CDR2 FQNEAQ (reference sequence). Trimming at V came to 7 bases and at J to 4 bases, leaving 2 bases not matched to a gene. CDR3 protein: CASKTGVETQYF. The CDR3 DNA reads as TGTGCCAGCAAGACAGGGGTAGAGACCCAGTACTTC.

The chain has TRBV28 and TRBJ1-6, with D tentatively TRBD1 (5 bases). V shed 2 bases and J shed 9 bases, with 14 bases lying between them. This CDR3 contains 15 residues. Per the germline V gene, CDR1 is MDHEN and CDR2 is SYDVKM. Here the CDR3 reads CASSLQGLGSSPLHF. The CDR3 nucleotides read TGTGCCAGCAGTTTACAGGGTTTAGGTAGTTCACCCCTCCACTTT.

The J gene is TRBJ2-7, the V gene TRBV20-1; no clear D. The CDR3 is 12 amino acids. V gave up 6 bases and J gave up 2 bases, with 11 bases separating them. In germline, CDR1 is DFQATT, CDR2 SNEGSKA (reference sequence). The CDR3 region is CSAAGRAYEQYF. The CDR3 nucleotides read TGCAGTGCCGCTGGCCGAGCCTACGAGCAGTACTTC.

This chain uses TRBV7-9 with TRBJ2-5; D gene ambiguous. The J call may be incorrect, as the DNA end agrees better with TRBJ2-7. CDR1 SEHNR and CDR2 FQNEAQ come from the germline V gene (reference sequence). This CDR3 contains 15 residues. This CDR3 reads CASSLQRVTTYEQYF. CDR3 DNA sequence: TGTGCCAGCAGCTTACAACGGGTGACCACCTACGAGCAGTACTTC.

This clonotype was detected only a few times. The chain joins TRBV12-3 or TRBV12-4 to TRBJ1-2, with a possible D match to TRBD1 (6 bases). The ends were cut back, 7 bases at V and 8 bases at J, with 20 bases in the middle. The CDR3 consists of 14 residues. The chain's CDR3 is CASTFPPGGVGYTF. The CDR3 nucleotides are TGTGCCAGCACTTTTCCCCCCGGGGGCGTGGGCTACACCTTC.

The V and J genes are TRBV7-2 and TRBJ2-7; D remains unclear. From germline, CDR1 is SGHTA and CDR2 FQGNSA. Between the trimmed V and J ends, which lost 4 bases and 5 bases, there was a span of 15 bases. The CDR3 consists of 14 residues. The CDR3: CASSSRLVRDEQYF. CDR3 DNA: TGTGCCAGCAGCTCCCGGTTAGTACGCGACGAGCAGTACTTC.

The genes are TRBV12-3 or TRBV12-4 and TRBJ2-1; D assignment may be TRBD1 or TRBD2 (5 bases each). This CDR3 has 15 residues. V shed 3 bases and J shed 6 bases, with 15 bases lying between them. CDR3 DNA sequence: TGTGCCAGCAGTTTCCGGGCCGAGGGACCCAATGAGCAGTTCTTC. Protein product: CASSFRAEGPNEQFF.

This clonotype turned up a few times. The chain uses TRBV5-1 and TRBJ2-5; 13 bases are shared with TRBD2. Germline assignment: CDR1 SGHRS and CDR2 YFSETQ. The V segment lost 3 bases and the J segment 3 bases; nucleotides outside the gene matches: 5. The length of the CDR3 is 16 residues. DNA of the CDR3: TGCGCCAGCAGCTATGGACTAGCGGGGGCTGAAGAGACCCAGTACTTC. Its translation: CASSYGLAGAEETQYF.

There are a few counts of this clonotype. The chain couples TRBV9 to TRBJ2-7, with no clear D. TRBJ2-1 matches the DNA end more closely, so the J call is doubtful. Germline CDR1 is SGDLS and CDR2 is YYNGEE. The CDR3 has 15 residues. The CDR3 loop is CASSPRYNLNNEQFF. For the CDR3, the DNA is TGTGCCAGCAGCCCAAGGTATAACCTTAACAATGAGCAGTTCTTC.

Only a few counts were recorded for this clonotype. The chain has TRBV7-8 and TRBJ2-1, with 8 bases matching TRBD1. CDR3 length equals 15 residues. The J segment lost 4 bases and the V segment lost 5 bases, leaving 7 bases of the junction unmatched. Germline CDR1 and CDR2: SGHVS and FQNEAQ. In nucleotides, the CDR3 is TGTGCCAGCAGCCCCAGGGACAGGTCGTACAATGAGCAGTTCTTC. Its protein is CASSPRDRSYNEQFF.

The chain is built from TRBV27 and TRBJ1-1, with D unclear. CDR1 is MNHEY, CDR2 SMNVEV, per germline (reference sequence). The CDR3 is 16 residues long. V was cut by 5 bases and J by 4 bases, with 20 bases left in between. CDR3: CASSPNLGLVGTEAFF. The CDR3 nucleotides are TGTGCCAGCAGTCCCAACCTAGGACTGGTGGGCACTGAAGCTTTCTTT.

The chain employs TRBV28 and TRBJ2-5; D is ambiguous. The J call is in doubt because the DNA end fits TRBJ2-7 better. Germline V CDR1 and CDR2: MDHEN, SYDVKM. The CDR3 spans 14 residues. This CDR3 is CASSNPLMGYEQYF. CDR3 DNA: TGTGCCAGCTCCAACCCCCTAATGGGTTACGAGCAGTACTTC.

This clonotype has more than one count but fewer than ten. This sequence joins TRBV12-3 or TRBV12-4 and TRBJ1-2, with D unclear. The CDR3 spans 13 residues. V lost 5 bases, J lost 0 bases, and 7 bases lay in between. The chain's CDR3 is CASSRLPNYGYTF. The CDR3 region has the DNA TGTGCCAGCAGTAGGTTGCCTAACTATGGCTACACCTTC.

This clonotype was detected only a few times. This rearrangement joins TRBV4-3 to TRBJ1-3; TRBD1 might be the D (6 bases). This CDR3 comprises 17 residues. Germline CDR1 LGHNA, CDR2 YSLEER. Trimming pared 0 bases from V and 2 bases from J, leaving 14 bases between. Here the CDR3 reads CASSQDWAGAPGNTIYF. CDR3 sequence (DNA): TGCGCCAGCAGCCAAGATTGGGCAGGGGCGCCTGGAAACACCATATATTTT.

This clonotype occurred a few times. The gene calls are TRBV6-1 and TRBJ2-1; TRBD2 aligns across 8 bases. V was clipped by 5 bases and J by 2 bases; unmatched bases: 17. The V gene's germline CDR1 is MNHNS and CDR2 SASEGT. This CDR3 contains 19 residues. The CDR3 region has the DNA TGTGCCAGCAGTCTCAGGGGAGGTTCAGCGGGAGCCACCTACAATGAGCAGTTCTTC. It specifies CASSLRGGSAGATYNEQFF.

The CDR3 bases are TGTGCCAGCAGCTTCTTCGGGACAGGGGATCACGAGCAGTACTTC. This gives the protein CASSFFGTGDHEQYF. The chain has TRBV7-2 and TRBJ2-7; 10 bases are a match to TRBD1. From germline, CDR1 is SGHTA and CDR2 FQGNSA. The CDR3 is 15 amino acids. With 3 bases clipped from V and 5 bases from J, the junction kept 7 bases outside the gene matches.

This clonotype has only a few counts. J is TRBJ2-2 and V is TRBV24-1; D is perhaps TRBD2 (6 bases). Trimming removed 9 bases at V and 0 bases at J, with 10 bases between. CDR3 length equals 14 residues. Germline V gene data show CDR1 as KGHDR and CDR2 as SFDVKD. CDR3 nucleotide sequence: TGTGCCACCGCGGGGCAGACGAACACCGGGGAGCTGTTTTTT. It encodes CATAGQTNTGELFF.

This chain uses TRBV10-3 with TRBJ2-1, with TRBD2 matching 9 bases. V was clipped by 10 bases and J by 2 bases; unmatched bases: 6. The CDR3 contains 14 residues. Germline CDR1 and CDR2: ENHRY and SYGVKD. The CDR3 region has the DNA TGTGCCACCTGGGAGCGGGGGGCCTACAATGAGCAGTTCTTC. The encoded protein is CATWERGAYNEQFF.